The 10 T cell receptor beta chains listed next were all sequenced from one sample in a study of shared clonotypes between healthy human individuals. Data came from immunoSEQ multiplex PCR; TCRdb stores just in-frame clones and leaves some out. Of some 2,100,000 clones listed, just over 90% were seen once; the top ten hold 1.5% to 2%. CD45RO-negative CD8 cells positively selected for CCR7 made up the naive population, which excluded terminally differentiated effector memory CD45RA+ cells. Sequencing used naive CD8+ T cells from PBMCs. These receptors were collected from a man between 18 and 35 years old in good health. Some clones in this sample may be carry-over from other donors' samples.

This clone has a handful of counts. The chain employs TRBV9 and TRBJ2-2; unclear D gene. Per germline, CDR1 SGDLS and CDR2 YYNGEE. V was trimmed by 4 bases and J by 5 bases, leaving 6 bases between them. This CDR3 is built from 12 residues. The CDR3 region is CASSLTTGELFF. Here the CDR3 DNA reads TGTGCCAGCAGCCTTACAACCGGGGAGCTGTTTTTT.

Comments on this clone: Other DNA sequences in the sample encode the same CDR3. The gene calls are TRBV10-1 and TRBJ2-1; 11 bases match TRBD2. Germline CDR1 WNHNN, CDR2 SYGVQD (reference sequence). This CDR3 has 14 amino acids. V lost 4 bases, J lost 7 bases, and 3 bases stayed unmatched. CDR3 nucleotide sequence: TGCGCCAGCAGTGGTCTAGCGGGAGGTAATGAGCAGTTCTTC. It translates to CASSGLAGGNEQFF.

The V call is TRBV4-1, the J call TRBJ2-7, with D hard to call. Trimming took off 4 bases at V and 0 bases at J, with 10 bases between the two ends. Germline V gene data show CDR1 as MGHRA and CDR2 as YSYEKL. This CDR3 has 14 residues. This CDR3 is CASSPLQNSYEQYF. The CDR3 DNA sequence: TGCGCCAGCAGCCCCCTACAGAACTCCTACGAGCAGTACTTC.

CDR3 sequence (DNA): TGTGCCAGCAGCCTGGGACAGGGGGCGACAGCTTTCTTT. Amino acids: CASSLGQGATAFF. This chain joins TRBV5-6 and TRBJ1-1; the match to TRBD1 covers 12 bases. J lost 10 bases, V lost 4 bases, and 5 bases had no gene match. Germline V lookup: CDR1 SGHDT, CDR2 YYEEEE. The CDR3 contains 13 residues. Full variable domain (remainder filled in from reference TRBV5-6 and TRBJ1-1): DAGVTQSPTHLIKTRGQQVTLRCSPKSGHDTVSWYQQALGQGPQFIFQYYEEEERQRGNFPDRFSGHQFPNYSSELNVNALLLGDSALYLCASSLGQGATAFFGQGTRLTVV.

The V gene is TRBV6-6, the J gene TRBJ2-7; D is unresolved. The germline CDR1 and CDR2 sequences are MNHNY and SVGAGI (reference sequence). CDR3 size: 15 residues. V lost 0 bases, J lost 2 bases, and 11 bases lay in between. CDR3 in amino acids: CASSYSASATYEQYF. As DNA, the CDR3 is TGTGCCAGCAGTTACTCGGCGAGCGCCACCTACGAGCAGTACTTC.

J is TRBJ2-2 and V is TRBV7-2, with D possibly being TRBD2 (6 bases). Trimming took 5 bases from V and 1 from J, leaving 14 bases between them. The CDR3 is made up of 16 amino acids. CDR1 and CDR2 from the germline V gene are SGHTA and FQGNSA. CDR3 sequence (DNA): TGTGCCAGCAGCCCACGAGGGGACTGGAACACCGGGGAGCTGTTTTTT. It encodes CASSPRGDWNTGELFF.

The chain combines TRBV19 with TRBJ2-1; 7 bases agree with TRBD2. This CDR3 has 15 residues. CDR1 and CDR2 from the germline V gene are LNHDA and SQIVND (reference sequence). J was trimmed by 8 bases and V by 3 bases; bases with no gene match: 10. This CDR3 reads CASSIRSDTSDEQFF. Written as DNA, the CDR3 is TGTGCCAGTAGTATTCGTTCAGACACTAGCGATGAGCAGTTCTTC.

The chain is built from TRBV29-1 and TRBJ2-3, with 14 bases identical to TRBD2. The CDR3 runs to 16 residues. V shed 2 bases and J 8 bases; nucleotides not matched to a gene: 9. Germline lookup yields CDR1 SQVTM and CDR2 ANQGSEA. The CDR3 loop is CSVEPLTSGRATTQYF. Here the CDR3 DNA reads TGCAGCGTTGAACCCTTGACTAGCGGGAGGGCCACTACGCAGTATTTT.

This clone was observed a handful of times. No conserved phenylalanine or tryptophan ends this CDR3, so it is likely a read error. Because the CDR3's place on the DNA is in doubt, the DNA is left out and the CDR3 is given as listed by TCRdb. This chain uses TRBV7-8 with TRBJ2-7; the table calls TRBD2, which could not be checked here. With termini counted, the CDR3 has 14 amino acids. Germline V gene sequence: CDR1 SGHVS, CDR2 FQNEAQ. The CDR3 loop is CASSSDLAGTPTIG.

This chain uses TRBV19 with TRBJ2-7; 7 nucleotides line up with TRBD1. From germline, CDR1 is LNHDA and CDR2 SQIVND (reference sequence). The J segment lost 6 bases and the V segment lost 2 bases, leaving 10 bases of the junction unmatched. The CDR3 has 15 residues. CDR3 protein: CASSIKNRGTREQYF. As DNA, the CDR3 is TGTGCCAGTAGTATAAAAAACAGGGGAACACGCGAGCAGTACTTC.